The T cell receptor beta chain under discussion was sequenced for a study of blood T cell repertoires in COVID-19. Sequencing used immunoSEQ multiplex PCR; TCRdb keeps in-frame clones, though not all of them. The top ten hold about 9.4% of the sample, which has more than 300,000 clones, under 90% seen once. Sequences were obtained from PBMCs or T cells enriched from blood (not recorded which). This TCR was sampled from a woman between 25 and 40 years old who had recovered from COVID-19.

The CDR3, as DNA: TGTGCCAGCAGCTTAGTCGTCGGGACGGGGGGCTACGAGCAGTACTTC. This encodes CASSLVVGTGGYEQYF. This chain links TRBV11-2 with TRBJ2-7; 7 bases line up with TRBD2. The germline V gene encodes CDR1 SGHAT and CDR2 FQNNGV. The J segment lost 3 bases and the V segment lost 1 base, leaving 9 bases of the junction unmatched. The CDR3 spans 16 residues.